These T cell receptor beta chains were read from a single sample in a study of blood T cells in healthy people across ages. Via MiXCR, TCRdb re-called the 5' RACE reads, giving one row per CDR3 protein. The repertoire includes about 1.4 million distinct CDR3 sequences, 45% to 70% of them detected once, and more than 6% sits in the top ten. The sample taken for sequencing was blood. The receptors here all came from a man aged 18 to 29 in good health. The CDR3 runs from the conserved cysteine through the conserved F or W.

j_gene: TRBJ2-1; v_gene: TRBV6-2/TRBV6-3; CDR3aa: CASSYPWKPEQFF
j_gene: TRBJ1-4; v_gene: TRBV6-6; CDR3aa: CASSSRGQDLNEKLFF
j_gene: TRBJ2-1; v_gene: TRBV10-3; CDR3aa: CAISEEGPGGSDEQFF
j_gene: TRBJ2-3; v_gene: TRBV7-2; CDR3aa: CASSTRDRGAGDTQYF
j_gene: TRBJ1-6; v_gene: TRBV20-1; CDR3aa: CSASTDRNSYNSPLHF
j_gene: TRBJ2-7; v_gene: TRBV13; CDR3aa: CASSMRQNYEQYF
j_gene: TRBJ2-1; v_gene: TRBV6-4; CDR3aa: CASSMQDVHNEQFF
j_gene: TRBJ1-1; v_gene: TRBV4-2; CDR3aa: CASSQQGTRCFF
j_gene: TRBJ2-7; v_gene: TRBV5-1; CDR3aa: CASHADGPYEQYF
j_gene: TRBJ2-1; v_gene: TRBV21-1; CDR3aa: CASKWNEQFF
j_gene: .; v_gene: TRBV7-9; CDR3aa: CASSPRAGGLEQYF
j_gene: TRBJ2-1; v_gene: TRBV7-9; CDR3aa: CASSKRTANNEQFF
j_gene: TRBJ1-6; v_gene: TRBV10-3; CDR3aa: CAISESRLRKTGSPLHF
j_gene: TRBJ2-5; v_gene: TRBV28; CDR3aa: CASSPLPGGWKTQYF
j_gene: TRBJ2-7; v_gene: TRBV7-9; CDR3aa: CASRKNTGVAYEQYF
j_gene: TRBJ2-7; v_gene: TRBV20-1; CDR3aa: CSAGGASSYEQYF
j_gene: TRBJ1-5; v_gene: TRBV27; CDR3aa: CASSFVRGDQPQHF
j_gene: TRBJ1-4; v_gene: TRBV29-1; CDR3aa: CSVEEGLAGEKLFF
j_gene: TRBJ2-5; v_gene: TRBV7-9; CDR3aa: CASSVGPTGEETQYF
j_gene: .; v_gene: TRBV4-1; CDR3aa: CASSQTAEYEQYF
j_gene: TRBJ2-3; v_gene: TRBV20-1; CDR3aa: CSIDTQYF
j_gene: TRBJ2-7; v_gene: TRBV20-1; CDR3aa: CSARGRLAPEQYF
j_gene: TRBJ1-2; v_gene: TRBV7-2; CDR3aa: CASSRYSLGQSDYGYTF
j_gene: TRBJ1-1; v_gene: TRBV24-1; CDR3aa: CATSDWTGSEAFF
j_gene: TRBJ2-1; v_gene: TRBV29-1; CDR3aa: CSVEGGSPDNEQFF
j_gene: TRBJ2-1; v_gene: TRBV2; CDR3aa: CASSGRWTSGYNEQFF
j_gene: TRBJ2-7; v_gene: TRBV7-9; CDR3aa: CASSWTGSEQYF
j_gene: .; v_gene: TRBV27; CDR3aa: CASSLSTGGDYEQYF
j_gene: TRBJ1-1; v_gene: TRBV6-2/TRBV6-3; CDR3aa: CASTDTNTEAFF
j_gene: TRBJ2-2; v_gene: TRBV10-3; CDR3aa: CAISDLGGAGELFF
j_gene: TRBJ2-3; v_gene: TRBV5-1; CDR3aa: CASSYDRVRLDSDTQYF
j_gene: TRBJ2-3; v_gene: TRBV27; CDR3aa: CASSPHSRGIDTQYF
j_gene: TRBJ2-1; v_gene: TRBV5-1; CDR3aa: CASSFVSGGHNEQFF
j_gene: TRBJ2-1; v_gene: TRBV4-2; CDR3aa: CASSQDFLSGEQFF
j_gene: TRBJ2-3; v_gene: TRBV4-2; CDR3aa: CASSPLRGGARRDTQYF
j_gene: TRBJ1-4; v_gene: TRBV11-2; CDR3aa: CASRLAPTEEKLFF
j_gene: TRBJ2-5; v_gene: TRBV10-3; CDR3aa: CAISESGRNQETQYF
j_gene: .; v_gene: TRBV7-9; CDR3aa: CASSSRRRQEVLRETQYF
j_gene: TRBJ1-1; v_gene: TRBV28; CDR3aa: CASRRQGKSNTEAFF
j_gene: TRBJ2-4; v_gene: TRBV15; CDR3aa: CATSRYRSEAKNIQYF
j_gene: TRBJ1-2; v_gene: TRBV6-4; CDR3aa: CASSAPTGVGANYGYTF
j_gene: TRBJ2-1; v_gene: TRBV7-7; CDR3aa: CASSLGASEVNEQFF
j_gene: TRBJ2-1; v_gene: TRBV6-2/TRBV6-3; CDR3aa: CASSLVRSDPFF
j_gene: TRBJ2-1; v_gene: TRBV20-1; CDR3aa: CSASSNNEQFF
j_gene: TRBJ1-2; v_gene: TRBV29-1; CDR3aa: CSVCWGVVCGYTF
j_gene: TRBJ2-1; v_gene: TRBV29-1; CDR3aa: CSVETSGTSFGEQFF
j_gene: TRBJ2-2; v_gene: TRBV5-1; CDR3aa: CASSLASAVAGELFF
j_gene: TRBJ1-5; v_gene: TRBV27; CDR3aa: CASSLGLYSNQPQHF
j_gene: .; v_gene: TRBV12-3/TRBV12-4; CDR3aa: CASSPTSIGYEQYF
j_gene: TRBJ2-1; v_gene: TRBV27; CDR3aa: CASRRTETYNEQFF
j_gene: TRBJ1-2; v_gene: TRBV20-1; CDR3aa: CSAWDYYGYTF